This T cell receptor beta chain was recorded in a study of radiation and T cells in renal cell carcinoma. Background on the study: Nephrectomy followed 15 Gy stereotactic body radiation by 4 weeks.

From germline, CDR1 is SGHTA and CDR2 FQGNSA. Trimming stripped 3 bases from V and 2 bases from J, with 5 bases between. The CDR3 has 14 amino acids. Time point defined: baseline pretreatment blood. Treatment here: 15 Gy SBRT to primary tumor, nephrectomy 4 weeks later. This renal cell carcinoma was of the clear cell type. Clones were sequenced by immunoSEQ multiplex PCR, and TCRdb holds only the in-frame ones, with some missing. The data hold about 150,000 clones, with about 87% observed a single time. This TCR derives from a woman in her 70s with renal cell carcinoma. Sequenced here: blood, sampled from a patient whose treatment included radiotherapy and nephrectomy. This sequence joins TRBV7-2 and TRBJ2-6, with unresolved D. The CDR3 DNA reads TGTGCCAGCAGCTTCTCGGCTGGGGCCAACGTCCTGACTTTC. Its translation: CASSFSAGANVLTF.